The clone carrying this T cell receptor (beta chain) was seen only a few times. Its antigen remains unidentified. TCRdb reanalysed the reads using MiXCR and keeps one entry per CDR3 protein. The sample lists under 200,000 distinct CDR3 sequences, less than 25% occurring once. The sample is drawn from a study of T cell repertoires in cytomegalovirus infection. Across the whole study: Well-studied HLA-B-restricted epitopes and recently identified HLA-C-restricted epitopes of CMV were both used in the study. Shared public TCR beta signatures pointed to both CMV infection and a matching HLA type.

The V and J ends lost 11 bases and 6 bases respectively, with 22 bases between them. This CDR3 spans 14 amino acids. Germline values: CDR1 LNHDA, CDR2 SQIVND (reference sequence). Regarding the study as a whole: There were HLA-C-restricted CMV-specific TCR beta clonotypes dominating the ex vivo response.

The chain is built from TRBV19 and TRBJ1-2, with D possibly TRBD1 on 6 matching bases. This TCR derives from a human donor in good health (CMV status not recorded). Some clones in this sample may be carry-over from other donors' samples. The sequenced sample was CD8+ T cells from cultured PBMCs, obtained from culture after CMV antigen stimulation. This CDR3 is CAASSMLGGHGYTF. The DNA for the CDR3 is TGTGCCGCCTCGAGCATGTTAGGGGGGCATGGCTACACCTTC.